The rows below give T cell receptor beta chains drawn from one sample of a study of cytomegalovirus exposure and HLA in healthy donors. Only in-frame clones appear in the TCRdb table, and some are missing; sequencing was by immunoSEQ multiplex PCR. This repertoire shows around 150,000 clones, less than 85% found once; its top ten account for roughly 6%. What was sequenced was PBMCs. Receptors were obtained from a man aged 50-59 years in good health and CMV-seropositive. The CDR3 runs from the conserved cysteine through the conserved F or W. The D gene is left open where the match is weak. The size of a clone is reported for some rows only, either as once, few or many, or as a class for expanded clones.

clone_size: few; v_call: TRBV5-1; cdr3_length: 16; j_call: TRBJ2-2; d_call: TRBD2; cdr3_aa: CASSISGRSDTGELFF; cdr3_nt: TGCGCCAGCAGTATTAGCGGGAGGTCTGACACCGGGGAGCTGTTTTTT
clone_size: -; v_call: TRBV5-1; cdr3_length: 18; j_call: TRBJ1-6; d_call: TRBD1; cdr3_aa: CASSLGQGPRTYNSPLHF; cdr3_nt: TGCGCCAGCAGCTTGGGACAGGGGCCTAGGACCTATAATTCACCCCTCCACTTT
clone_size: -; v_call: TRBV27; cdr3_length: 17; j_call: TRBJ2-7; d_call: -; cdr3_aa: CASSTSLGTGYRYEQYF; cdr3_nt: -
clone_size: -; v_call: TRBV6-5; cdr3_length: 12; j_call: TRBJ2-5; d_call: -; cdr3_aa: CASSRGLETQYF; cdr3_nt: TGTGCCAGCAGCAGGGGTTTAGAGACCCAGTACTTC
clone_size: -; v_call: TRBV7-9; cdr3_length: 15; j_call: TRBJ2-7; d_call: TRBD1; cdr3_aa: CASSLHGTGDYEQYF; cdr3_nt: TGTGCCAGCAGCTTACATGGGACAGGGGACTACGAGCAGTACTTC
clone_size: -; v_call: TRBV10-3; cdr3_length: 15; j_call: TRBJ1-3; d_call: -; cdr3_aa: CAISEFRDSGNTIYF; cdr3_nt: TGTGCCATCAGTGAGTTTCGGGACTCTGGAAACACCATATATTTT
clone_size: -; v_call: TRBV7-9; cdr3_length: 17; j_call: TRBJ2-4; d_call: -; cdr3_aa: CSSSFAGGSPRGNIQYF; cdr3_nt: TGTTCCAGCAGCTTCGCCGGCGGGTCCCCTCGGGGAAACATTCAGTACTTC
clone_size: -; v_call: TRBV5-6; cdr3_length: 16; j_call: TRBJ2-7; d_call: TRBD2; cdr3_aa: CASSSRLAVSSYEQYF; cdr3_nt: TGTGCCAGCAGCTCACGACTAGCGGTGAGCTCCTACGAGCAGTACTTC
clone_size: -; v_call: TRBV11-2; cdr3_length: 13; j_call: TRBJ1-1; d_call: TRBD1; cdr3_aa: CASSSNRGTEAFF; cdr3_nt: TGTGCCAGCAGCTCCAACAGGGGAACTGAAGCTTTCTTT
clone_size: -; v_call: TRBV18; cdr3_length: 17; j_call: TRBJ2-2; d_call: TRBD2; cdr3_aa: CASSPLTSGSGPGELFF; cdr3_nt: TGTGCCAGCTCACCACTGACTAGCGGGAGTGGGCCCGGGGAGCTGTTTTTT
clone_size: once; v_call: TRBV13; cdr3_length: 16; j_call: TRBJ1-2; d_call: -; cdr3_aa: CASSLPGWEKGYGYTF; cdr3_nt: TGTGCCAGCAGCTTACCAGGGTGGGAAAAGGGCTATGGCTACACCTTC
clone_size: -; v_call: TRBV5-1; cdr3_length: 15; j_call: TRBJ1-1; d_call: -; cdr3_aa: CASTPRGSGQTEAFF; cdr3_nt: TGCGCCAGCACCCCTAGGGGGTCAGGGCAAACTGAAGCTTTCTTT
clone_size: -; v_call: TRBV29-1; cdr3_length: 14; j_call: TRBJ1-1; d_call: -; cdr3_aa: CSAGRDRPNTEAFF; cdr3_nt: TGCAGCGCTGGGAGAGACAGGCCGAACACTGAAGCTTTCTTT
clone_size: -; v_call: TRBV7-9; cdr3_length: 13; j_call: TRBJ2-7; d_call: TRBD2; cdr3_aa: CASSREASREQYF; cdr3_nt: TGTGCCAGCAGCCGGGAGGCTAGTCGCGAGCAGTACTTC
clone_size: few; v_call: TRBV5-4; cdr3_length: 16; j_call: TRBJ2-6; d_call: -; cdr3_aa: CASSLSFLSGANVLTF; cdr3_nt: TGTGCCAGCAGCTTGTCCTTTCTCTCTGGGGCCAACGTCCTGACTTTC
clone_size: -; v_call: TRBV27; cdr3_length: 16; j_call: TRBJ2-1; d_call: -; cdr3_aa: CASTLAGLASYNEQFF; cdr3_nt: TGTGCCAGCACCCTGGCAGGTCTAGCTTCCTACAATGAGCAGTTCTTC
clone_size: -; v_call: TRBV7-3; cdr3_length: 13; j_call: TRBJ1-1; d_call: TRBD1; cdr3_aa: CASSATGVTEAFF; cdr3_nt: TGTGCCAGCAGCGCCACAGGGGTTACTGAAGCTTTCTTT
clone_size: -; v_call: TRBV2; cdr3_length: 13; j_call: TRBJ2-5; d_call: -; cdr3_aa: CASIRRVQETQYF; cdr3_nt: TGTGCCAGCATCCGGAGGGTGCAAGAGACCCAGTACTTC
clone_size: -; v_call: TRBV28; cdr3_length: 14; j_call: TRBJ2-3; d_call: -; cdr3_aa: CASTLALATDTQYF; cdr3_nt: TGTGCCAGCACCCTCGCGCTAGCCACAGATACGCAGTATTTT
clone_size: -; v_call: TRBV6-1; cdr3_length: 13; j_call: TRBJ2-7; d_call: TRBD1; cdr3_aa: CASSPTGGGEQYF; cdr3_nt: TGTGCCAGCAGCCCGACAGGGGGCGGCGAGCAGTACTTC
clone_size: -; v_call: TRBV6-4; cdr3_length: 14; j_call: TRBJ2-3; d_call: -; cdr3_aa: CASRMEGASDTQYF; cdr3_nt: TGTGCCAGCCGAATGGAGGGGGCGTCTGATACGCAGTATTTT
clone_size: -; v_call: TRBV7-2; cdr3_length: 15; j_call: TRBJ1-6; d_call: -; cdr3_aa: CASSLGAVYNSPLHF; cdr3_nt: TGTGCCAGCAGCTTAGGGGCAGTATATAATTCACCCCTCCACTTT
clone_size: few; v_call: TRBV5-5; cdr3_length: 15; j_call: TRBJ2-2; d_call: -; cdr3_aa: CASSGINRRSGELFF; cdr3_nt: TGTGCCAGCAGCGGTATAAACAGGAGATCCGGGGAGCTGTTTTTT
clone_size: -; v_call: TRBV6-6; cdr3_length: 13; j_call: TRBJ2-7; d_call: TRBD1; cdr3_aa: CAASSGQGYEQYF; cdr3_nt: TGTGCCGCATCCTCGGGACAGGGCTACGAGCAGTACTTC
clone_size: -; v_call: TRBV6-1; cdr3_length: 16; j_call: TRBJ1-1; d_call: -; cdr3_aa: CASSEAGRHRGTEAFF; cdr3_nt: TGTGCCAGCAGTGAAGCCGGCCGGCATAGAGGAACTGAAGCTTTCTTT
clone_size: -; v_call: TRBV28; cdr3_length: 15; j_call: TRBJ2-7; d_call: -; cdr3_aa: CASSGTLTLGDEQYF; cdr3_nt: TGTGCCAGCAGCGGGACACTCACCCTGGGTGACGAGCAGTACTTC
clone_size: -; v_call: TRBV6-6; cdr3_length: 14; j_call: TRBJ1-2; d_call: TRBD1; cdr3_aa: CASSDGQGSGGYTF; cdr3_nt: TGTGCCAGCAGTGACGGACAGGGTTCGGGGGGCTACACCTTC
clone_size: -; v_call: TRBV11-2; cdr3_length: 14; j_call: TRBJ1-2; d_call: -; cdr3_aa: CASSFPWGGSGYTF; cdr3_nt: TGTGCCAGCAGCTTTCCTTGGGGGGGCTCTGGCTACACCTTC
clone_size: -; v_call: TRBV7-8; cdr3_length: 15; j_call: TRBJ2-2; d_call: -; cdr3_aa: CASYPLGAYTGELFF; cdr3_nt: TGTGCCAGCTACCCTTTGGGGGCTTACACCGGGGAGCTGTTTTTT